Sequencing of this T cell receptor beta chain was carried out in a study of blood T cell repertoires in COVID-19. For the study at large: Material from acute and convalescent COVID-19 was sourced from the United States, Italy and Spain.

Participants spanned ages roughly 18 to 90 years and resided in 20 to 30 US areas. Clones were sequenced by immunoSEQ multiplex PCR, and TCRdb holds only the in-frame ones, with some missing. The sample yields approximately 300,000 clones, 85% seen once. This clone was seen once. Sequencing was performed on PBMCs or T cells enriched from blood (not recorded which). This TCR came from a woman aged 25 to 45 who had been exposed to COVID-19.

CDR3 bases: TGTGCCACCGGCGGGTCTGGGGCCAACGTCCTGACTTTC. It is translated as CATGGSGANVLTF. The chain uses TRBV2 and TRBJ2-6; D perhaps matches TRBD2 (5 bases). The CDR3 sequence is 13 residues long. The V end was cut by 10 bases, the J end by 1 base, with 8 bases between. CDR1 is SNHLY, CDR2 FYNNEI, per germline.